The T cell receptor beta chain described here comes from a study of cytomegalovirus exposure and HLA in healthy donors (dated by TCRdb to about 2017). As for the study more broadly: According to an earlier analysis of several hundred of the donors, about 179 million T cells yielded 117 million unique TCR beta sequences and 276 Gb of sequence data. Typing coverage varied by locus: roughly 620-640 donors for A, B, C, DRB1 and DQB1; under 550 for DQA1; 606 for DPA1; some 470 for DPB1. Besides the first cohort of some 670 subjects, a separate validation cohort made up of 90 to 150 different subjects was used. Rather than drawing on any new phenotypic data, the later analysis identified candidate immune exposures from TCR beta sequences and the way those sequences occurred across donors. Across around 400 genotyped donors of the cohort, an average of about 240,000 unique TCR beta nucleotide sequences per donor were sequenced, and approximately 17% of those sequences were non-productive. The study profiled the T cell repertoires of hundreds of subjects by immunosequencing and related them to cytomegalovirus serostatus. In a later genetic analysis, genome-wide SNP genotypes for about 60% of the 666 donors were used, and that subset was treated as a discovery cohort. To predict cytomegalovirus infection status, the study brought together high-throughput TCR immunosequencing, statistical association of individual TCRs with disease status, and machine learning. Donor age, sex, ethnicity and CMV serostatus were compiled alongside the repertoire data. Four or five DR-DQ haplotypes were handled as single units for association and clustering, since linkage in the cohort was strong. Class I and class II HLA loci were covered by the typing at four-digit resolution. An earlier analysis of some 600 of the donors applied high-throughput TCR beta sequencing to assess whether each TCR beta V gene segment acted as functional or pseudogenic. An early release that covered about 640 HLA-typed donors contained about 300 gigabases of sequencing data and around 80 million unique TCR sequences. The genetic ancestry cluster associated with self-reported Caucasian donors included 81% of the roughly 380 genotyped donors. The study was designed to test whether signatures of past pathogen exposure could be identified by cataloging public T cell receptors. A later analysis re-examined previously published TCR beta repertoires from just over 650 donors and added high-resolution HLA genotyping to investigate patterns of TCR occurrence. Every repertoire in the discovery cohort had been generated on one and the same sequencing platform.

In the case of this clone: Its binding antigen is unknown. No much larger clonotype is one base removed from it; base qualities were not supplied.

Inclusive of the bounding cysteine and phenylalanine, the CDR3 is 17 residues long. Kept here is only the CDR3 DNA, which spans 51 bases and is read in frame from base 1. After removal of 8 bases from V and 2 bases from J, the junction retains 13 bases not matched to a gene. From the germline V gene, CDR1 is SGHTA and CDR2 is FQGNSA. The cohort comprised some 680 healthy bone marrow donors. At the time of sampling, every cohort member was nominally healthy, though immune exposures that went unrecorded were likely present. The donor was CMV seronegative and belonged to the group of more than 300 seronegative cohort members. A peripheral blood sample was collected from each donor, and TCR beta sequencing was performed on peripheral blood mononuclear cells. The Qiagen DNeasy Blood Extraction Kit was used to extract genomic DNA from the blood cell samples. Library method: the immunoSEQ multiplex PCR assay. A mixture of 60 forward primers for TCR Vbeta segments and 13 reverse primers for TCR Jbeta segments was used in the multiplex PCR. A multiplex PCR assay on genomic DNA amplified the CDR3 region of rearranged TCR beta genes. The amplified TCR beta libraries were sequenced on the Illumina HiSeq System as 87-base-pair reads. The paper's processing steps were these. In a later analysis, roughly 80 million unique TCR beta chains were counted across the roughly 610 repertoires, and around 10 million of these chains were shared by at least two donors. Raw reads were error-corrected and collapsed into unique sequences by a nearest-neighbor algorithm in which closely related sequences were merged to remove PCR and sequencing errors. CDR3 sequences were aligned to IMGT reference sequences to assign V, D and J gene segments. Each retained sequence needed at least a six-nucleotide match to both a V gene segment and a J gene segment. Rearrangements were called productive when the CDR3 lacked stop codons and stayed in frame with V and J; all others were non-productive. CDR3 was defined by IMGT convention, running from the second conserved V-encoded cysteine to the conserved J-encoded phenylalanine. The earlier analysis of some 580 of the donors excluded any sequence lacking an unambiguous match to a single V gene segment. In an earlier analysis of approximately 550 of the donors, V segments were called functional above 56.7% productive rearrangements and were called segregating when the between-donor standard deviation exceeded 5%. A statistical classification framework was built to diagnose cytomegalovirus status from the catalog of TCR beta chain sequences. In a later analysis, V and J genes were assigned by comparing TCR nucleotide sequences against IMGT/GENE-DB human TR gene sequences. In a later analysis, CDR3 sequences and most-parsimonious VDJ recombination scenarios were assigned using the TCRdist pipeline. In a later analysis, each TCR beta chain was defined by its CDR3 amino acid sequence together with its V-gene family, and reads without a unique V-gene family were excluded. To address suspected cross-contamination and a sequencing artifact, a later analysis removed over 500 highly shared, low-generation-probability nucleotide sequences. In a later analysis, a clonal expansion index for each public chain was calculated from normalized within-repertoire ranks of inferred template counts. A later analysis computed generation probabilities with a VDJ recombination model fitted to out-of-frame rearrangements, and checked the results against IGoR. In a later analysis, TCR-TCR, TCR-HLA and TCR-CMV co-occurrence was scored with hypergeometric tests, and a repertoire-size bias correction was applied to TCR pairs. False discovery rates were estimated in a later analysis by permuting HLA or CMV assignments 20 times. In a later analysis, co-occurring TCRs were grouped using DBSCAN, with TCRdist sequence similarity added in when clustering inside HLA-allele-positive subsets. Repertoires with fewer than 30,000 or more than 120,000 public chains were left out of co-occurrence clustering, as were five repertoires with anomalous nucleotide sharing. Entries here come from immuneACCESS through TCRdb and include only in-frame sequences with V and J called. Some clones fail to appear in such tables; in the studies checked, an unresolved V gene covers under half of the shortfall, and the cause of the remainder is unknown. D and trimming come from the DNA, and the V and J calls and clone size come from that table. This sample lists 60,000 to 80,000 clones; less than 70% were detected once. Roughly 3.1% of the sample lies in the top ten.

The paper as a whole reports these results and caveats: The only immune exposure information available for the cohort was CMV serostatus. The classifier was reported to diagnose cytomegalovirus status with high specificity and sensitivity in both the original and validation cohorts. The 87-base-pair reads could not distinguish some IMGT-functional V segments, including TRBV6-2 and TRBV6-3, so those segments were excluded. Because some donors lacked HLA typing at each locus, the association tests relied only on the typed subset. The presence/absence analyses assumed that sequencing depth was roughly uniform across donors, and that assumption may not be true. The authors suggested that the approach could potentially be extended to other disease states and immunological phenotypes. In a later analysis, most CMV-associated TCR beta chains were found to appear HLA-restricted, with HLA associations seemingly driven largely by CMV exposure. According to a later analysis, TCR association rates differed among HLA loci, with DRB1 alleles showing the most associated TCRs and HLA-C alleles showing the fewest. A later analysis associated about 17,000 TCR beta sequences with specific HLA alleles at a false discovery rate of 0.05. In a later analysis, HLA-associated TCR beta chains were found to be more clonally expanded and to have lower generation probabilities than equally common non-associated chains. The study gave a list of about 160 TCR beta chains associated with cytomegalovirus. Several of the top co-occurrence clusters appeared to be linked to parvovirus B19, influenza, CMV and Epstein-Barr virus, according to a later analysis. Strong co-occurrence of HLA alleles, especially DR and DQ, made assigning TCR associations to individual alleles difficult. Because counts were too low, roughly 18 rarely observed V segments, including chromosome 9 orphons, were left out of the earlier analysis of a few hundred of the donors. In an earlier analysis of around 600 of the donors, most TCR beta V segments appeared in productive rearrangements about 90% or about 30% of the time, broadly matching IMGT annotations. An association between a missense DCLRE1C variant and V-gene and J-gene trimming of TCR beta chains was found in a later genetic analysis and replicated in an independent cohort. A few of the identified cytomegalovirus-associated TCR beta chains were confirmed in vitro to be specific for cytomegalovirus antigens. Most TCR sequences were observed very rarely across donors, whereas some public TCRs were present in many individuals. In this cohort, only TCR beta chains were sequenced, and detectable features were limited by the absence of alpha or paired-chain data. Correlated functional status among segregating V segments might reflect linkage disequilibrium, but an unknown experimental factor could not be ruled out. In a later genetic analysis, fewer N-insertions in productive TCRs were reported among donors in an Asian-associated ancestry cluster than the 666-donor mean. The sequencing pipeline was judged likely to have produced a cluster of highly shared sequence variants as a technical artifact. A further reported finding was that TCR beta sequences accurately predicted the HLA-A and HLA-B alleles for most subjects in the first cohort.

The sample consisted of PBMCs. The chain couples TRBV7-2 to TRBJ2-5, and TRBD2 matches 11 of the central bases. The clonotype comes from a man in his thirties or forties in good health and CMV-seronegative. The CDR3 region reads CASGVGVLAGGQETQYF. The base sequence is TGTGCCAGCGGAGTAGGGGTCCTAGCGGGGGGACAAGAGACCCAGTACTTC.